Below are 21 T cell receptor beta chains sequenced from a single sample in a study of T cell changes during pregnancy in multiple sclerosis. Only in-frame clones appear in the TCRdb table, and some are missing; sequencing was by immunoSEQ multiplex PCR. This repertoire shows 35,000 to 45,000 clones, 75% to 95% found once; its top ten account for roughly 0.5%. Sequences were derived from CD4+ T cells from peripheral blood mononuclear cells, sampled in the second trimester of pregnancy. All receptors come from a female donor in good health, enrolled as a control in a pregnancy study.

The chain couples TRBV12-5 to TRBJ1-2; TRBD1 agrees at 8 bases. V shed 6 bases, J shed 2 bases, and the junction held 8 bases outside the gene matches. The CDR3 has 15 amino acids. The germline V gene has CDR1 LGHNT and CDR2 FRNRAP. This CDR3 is CASGTGTGRNYGYTF. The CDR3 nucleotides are TGTGCTAGTGGCACGGGGACAGGCCGAAACTATGGCTACACCTTC.

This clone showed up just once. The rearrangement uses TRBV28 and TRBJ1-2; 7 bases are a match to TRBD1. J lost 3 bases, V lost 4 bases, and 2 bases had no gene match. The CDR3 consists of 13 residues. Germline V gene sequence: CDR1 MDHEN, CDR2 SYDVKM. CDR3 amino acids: CASSYGTDYGYTF. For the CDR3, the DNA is TGTGCCAGCAGTTATGGGACAGACTATGGCTACACCTTC.

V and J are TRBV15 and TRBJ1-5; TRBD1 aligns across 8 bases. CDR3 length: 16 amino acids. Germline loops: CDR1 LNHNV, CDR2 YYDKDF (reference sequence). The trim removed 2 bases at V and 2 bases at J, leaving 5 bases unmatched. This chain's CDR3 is CATSRTQGAGNQPQHF. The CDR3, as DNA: TGTGCCACCAGCAGAACCCAGGGGGCGGGCAATCAGCCCCAGCATTTT.

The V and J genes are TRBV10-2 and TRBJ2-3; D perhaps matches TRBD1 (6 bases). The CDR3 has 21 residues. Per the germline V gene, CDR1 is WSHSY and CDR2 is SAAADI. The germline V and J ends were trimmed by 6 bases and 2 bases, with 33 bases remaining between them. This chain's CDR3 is CASSYRVGPTGVPTFTDTQYF. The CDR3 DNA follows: TGCGCCAGCAGCTACAGGGTCGGGCCTACCGGGGTCCCAACGTTCACAGATACGCAGTATTTT.

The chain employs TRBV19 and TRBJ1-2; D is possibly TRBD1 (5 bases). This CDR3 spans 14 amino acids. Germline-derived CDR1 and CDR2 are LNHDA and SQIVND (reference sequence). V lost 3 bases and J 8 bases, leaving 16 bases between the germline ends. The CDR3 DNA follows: TGTGCCAGTAGTATCGGGGGTTTGTCCCGGGGCTACACCTTC. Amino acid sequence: CASSIGGLSRGYTF.

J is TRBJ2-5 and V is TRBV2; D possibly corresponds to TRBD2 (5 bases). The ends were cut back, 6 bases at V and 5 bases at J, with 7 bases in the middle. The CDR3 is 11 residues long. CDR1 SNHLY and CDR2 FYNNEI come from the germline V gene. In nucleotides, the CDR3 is TGTGCCAGCAGGAGGGATGAGACCCAGTACTTC. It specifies CASRRDETQYF.

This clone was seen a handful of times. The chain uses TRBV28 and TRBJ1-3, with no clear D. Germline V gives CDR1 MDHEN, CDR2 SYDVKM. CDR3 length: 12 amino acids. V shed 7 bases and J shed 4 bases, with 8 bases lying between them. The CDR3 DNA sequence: TGTGCCAGCACTAGGTCGGGAAACACCATATATTTT. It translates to CASTRSGNTIYF. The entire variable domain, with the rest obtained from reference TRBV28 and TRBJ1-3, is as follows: DVKVTQSSRYLVKRTGEKVFLECVQDMDHENMFWYRQDPGLGLRLIYFSYDVKMKEKGDIPEGYSVSREKKERFSLILESASTNQTSMYLCASTRSGNTIYFGEGSWLTVV.

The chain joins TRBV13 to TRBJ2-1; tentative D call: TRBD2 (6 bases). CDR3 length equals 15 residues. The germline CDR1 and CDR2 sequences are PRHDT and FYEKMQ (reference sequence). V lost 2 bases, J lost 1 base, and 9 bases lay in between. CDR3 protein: CASSLRLVSYNEQFF. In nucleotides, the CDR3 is TGTGCCAGCAGCTTACGACTAGTTTCCTACAATGAGCAGTTCTTC.

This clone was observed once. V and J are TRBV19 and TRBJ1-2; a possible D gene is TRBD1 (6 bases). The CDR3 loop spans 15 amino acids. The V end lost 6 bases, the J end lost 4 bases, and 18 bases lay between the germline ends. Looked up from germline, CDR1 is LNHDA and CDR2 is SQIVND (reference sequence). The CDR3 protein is CASRPQGNPIYGYTF. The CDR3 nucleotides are TGTGCCAGTAGACCTCAGGGGAACCCCATCTATGGCTACACCTTC.

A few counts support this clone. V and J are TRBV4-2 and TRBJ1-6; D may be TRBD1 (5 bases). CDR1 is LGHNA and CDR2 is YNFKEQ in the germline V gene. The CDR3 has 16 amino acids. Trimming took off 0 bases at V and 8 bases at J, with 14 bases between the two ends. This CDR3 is CASSQDWDSRDSPLHF. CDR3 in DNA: TGTGCCAGCAGCCAAGATTGGGACTCACGGGATTCACCCCTCCACTTT.

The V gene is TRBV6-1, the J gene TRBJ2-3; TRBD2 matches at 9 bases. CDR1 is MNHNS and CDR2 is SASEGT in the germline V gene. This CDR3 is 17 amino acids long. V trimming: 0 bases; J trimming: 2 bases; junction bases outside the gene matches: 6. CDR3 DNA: TGTGCCAGCAGTGAAGCGCAGTTAGCGGGGGACACAGATACGCAGTATTTT. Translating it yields CASSEAQLAGDTDTQYF.

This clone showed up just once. CDR3: CASRHRTGGEKLFF. DNA for the CDR3: TGTGCCAGCAGACACCGAACAGGGGGCGAAAAACTGTTTTTT. The genes are TRBV5-6 and TRBJ1-4, with 9 bases lining up with TRBD1. The junction had 7 bases not matched to a gene; V was cut back by 5 bases and J by 8 bases. The CDR3 contains 14 residues. The germline V gene has CDR1 SGHDT and CDR2 YYEEEE.

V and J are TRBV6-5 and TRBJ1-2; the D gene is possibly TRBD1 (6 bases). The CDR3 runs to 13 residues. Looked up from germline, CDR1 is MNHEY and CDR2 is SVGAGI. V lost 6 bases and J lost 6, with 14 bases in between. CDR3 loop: CASSLRDTNGYTF. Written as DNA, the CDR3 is TGTGCCAGCAGCCTTCGGGACACAAATGGCTACACCTTC.

The CDR3 nucleotides are TGTGCCAGCAGAAAGACCGGGACAGGCCAAAATGAGCAGTTCTTC. It encodes CASRKTGTGQNEQFF. The rearrangement joins TRBV6-5 to TRBJ2-1; 8 nucleotides align to TRBD1. Germline CDR1 reads MNHEY; CDR2 reads SVGAGI. The CDR3 spans 15 residues. V shed 6 bases, J shed 7 bases, and the junction held 11 bases outside the gene matches.

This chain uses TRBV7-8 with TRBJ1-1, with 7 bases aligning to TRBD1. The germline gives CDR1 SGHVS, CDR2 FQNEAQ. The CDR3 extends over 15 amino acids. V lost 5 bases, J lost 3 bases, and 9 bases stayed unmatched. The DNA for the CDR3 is TGTGCCAGCAGCCTAGTAGGGGGCGGGGACACTGAAGCTTTCTTT. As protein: CASSLVGGGDTEAFF.

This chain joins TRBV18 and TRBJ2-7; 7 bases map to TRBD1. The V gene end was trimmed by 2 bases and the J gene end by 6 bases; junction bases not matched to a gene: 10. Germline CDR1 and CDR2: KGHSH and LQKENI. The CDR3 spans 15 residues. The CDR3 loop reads CASSPFQQGSREQYF. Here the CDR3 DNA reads TGTGCCAGCTCACCATTTCAACAGGGGTCGCGCGAGCAGTACTTC. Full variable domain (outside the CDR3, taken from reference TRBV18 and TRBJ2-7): NAGVMQNPRHLVRRRGQEARLRCSPMKGHSHVYWYRQLPEEGLKFMVYLQKENIIDESGMPKERFSAEFPKEGPSILRIQQVVRGDSAAYFCASSPFQQGSREQYFGPGTRLTVT.

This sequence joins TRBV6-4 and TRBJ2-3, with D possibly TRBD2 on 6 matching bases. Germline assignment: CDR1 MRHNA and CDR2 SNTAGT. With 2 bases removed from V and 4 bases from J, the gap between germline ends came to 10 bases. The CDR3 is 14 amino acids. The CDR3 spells CASSDRGVSDTQYF. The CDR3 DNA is TGTGCCAGCAGTGACCGCGGGGTATCAGATACGCAGTATTTT.

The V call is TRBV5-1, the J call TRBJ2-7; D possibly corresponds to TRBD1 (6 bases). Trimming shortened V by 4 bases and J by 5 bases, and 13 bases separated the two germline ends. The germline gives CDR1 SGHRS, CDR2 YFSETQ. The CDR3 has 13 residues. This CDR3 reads CASSPGQTNEQYF. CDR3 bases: TGCGCCAGCAGCCCCGGACAGACCAACGAGCAGTACTTC.

CDR3 protein: CASSQGRYNSPLHF. The CDR3 DNA reads as TGTGCCAGCAGCCAGGGGAGGTATAATTCACCCCTCCACTTT. V is TRBV14 and J is TRBJ1-6; D gene unclear. The germline V gene encodes CDR1 SGHDN and CDR2 FVKESK. The CDR3 covers 14 residues. The V and J ends lost 3 bases and 4 bases respectively, with 7 bases between them.

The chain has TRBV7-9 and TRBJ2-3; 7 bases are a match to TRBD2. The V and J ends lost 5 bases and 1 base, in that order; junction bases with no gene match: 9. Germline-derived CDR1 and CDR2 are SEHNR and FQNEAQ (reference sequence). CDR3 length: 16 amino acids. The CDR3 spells CASSTYDLAGTDTQYF. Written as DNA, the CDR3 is TGTGCCAGCAGCACTTACGACCTAGCGGGCACAGATACGCAGTATTTT.

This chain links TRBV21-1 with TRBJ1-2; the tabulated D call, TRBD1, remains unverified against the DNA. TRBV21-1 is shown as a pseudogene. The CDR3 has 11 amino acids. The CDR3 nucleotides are TGTGCCAGCGGGACAGGGGATGGCTACACCTTC. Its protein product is CASGTGDGYTF.